These 23 T cell receptor beta chains came from one sample sequenced in a study of T cells in localized non-small cell lung cancer. Profiling relied on immunoSEQ multiplex PCR, and the TCRdb table lists in-frame clones only, not all of them. The sample records some 1,200 clones, roughly 23% being singletons. This specimen consisted of normal lung tissue next to the tumor, obtained before any cancer treatment. The receptor source for this set is a female donor older than 55 with stage I lung adenocarcinoma.

This chain connects TRBV11-3 to TRBJ2-5; the D call may be TRBD1 or TRBD2 (6 bases each). CDR3 length: 17 residues. The V end lost 5 bases, the J end lost 5 bases, and 24 bases lay between the germline ends. Per the germline V gene, CDR1 is SGHNT and CDR2 is YENEEA. This CDR3 is CASSAGGTLRGGETQYF. The CDR3 DNA reads TGTGCCAGCAGCGCGGGCGGGACTCTGAGAGGGGGGGAGACCCAGTACTTC.

The chain combines TRBV18 with TRBJ2-7; D might be TRBD1 (5 bases). The germline CDR1 and CDR2 sequences are KGHSH and LQKENI. V was clipped by 5 bases and J by 6 bases, with 11 bases between them. The CDR3 covers 12 residues. CDR3 DNA sequence: TGTGCCAGCTCATCCGACAGCTCCGAGCAGTACTTC. Its protein is CASSSDSSEQYF.

CDR3 nucleotide sequence: TGTGCCAGCACGACCCCTGGGTGGGGCGGGGGATATTCACCCCTCCACTTT. Its translation is CASTTPGWGGGYSPLHF. This sequence joins TRBV28 and TRBJ1-6, with D perhaps TRBD1 (5 bases). The CDR3 length is 17 residues. From germline, CDR1 is MDHEN and CDR2 SYDVKM. Trimming removed 7 bases at V and 8 bases at J, with 24 bases between.

This clone was counted between two and nine times. The V gene is TRBV11-3, the J gene TRBJ2-6, with a possible D match to TRBD1 (5 bases). Trimming took off 4 bases at V and 0 bases at J, with 7 bases between the two ends. The CDR3 spans 15 residues. Looked up from germline, CDR1 is SGHNT and CDR2 is YENEEA. CDR3: CASSSRDSGANVLTF. The CDR3 DNA reads as TGTGCCAGCAGCTCCAGGGACTCTGGGGCCAACGTCCTGACTTTC.

This clone came up a few times. V usage is TRBV11-3 and J usage is TRBJ2-3; 10 nucleotides agree with TRBD1. Trimming at V came to 4 bases and at J to 4 bases, leaving 5 bases not matched to a gene. Germline loops: CDR1 SGHNT, CDR2 YENEEA. The CDR3 is 15 amino acids. The CDR3 region has the DNA TGTGCCAGCAGCTCTGACAGGGGGCGGGCAGATACGCAGTATTTT. It yields the protein CASSSDRGRADTQYF.

The rearrangement links TRBV6-8 to TRBJ2-3, with D possibly being TRBD1 (6 bases). Germline CDR1 and CDR2: MNHGY and SAAAGT. Trimming stripped 10 bases from V and 5 bases from J, with 19 bases between. This CDR3 has 14 residues. The DNA for the CDR3 is TGTGCCATCAGGGACCTACAGGGAGTAGATACGCAGTATTTT. Protein sequence: CAIRDLQGVDTQYF.

This clone was seen a few times. The gene calls are TRBV6-8 and TRBJ2-1, with 8 bases matching TRBD1. Looked up from germline, CDR1 is MNHGY and CDR2 is SAAAGT. Trimming at V came to 1 base and at J to 7 bases, leaving 6 bases not matched to a gene. This CDR3 is 15 amino acids long. The CDR3 sequence is CASSYWTGSRNEQFF. CDR3 in DNA: TGTGCCAGCAGTTACTGGACAGGGTCCAGGAATGAGCAGTTCTTC.

V usage is TRBV25-1 and J usage is TRBJ2-7; D possibly corresponds to TRBD2 (5 bases). The CDR3 covers 14 residues. Germline V lookup: CDR1 MGHDK, CDR2 SYGVNS. V lost 1 base and J lost 10, with 17 bases in between. CDR3 amino acids: CASSESVRRTGQYF. DNA of the CDR3: TGTGCCAGCAGTGAATCCGTCAGGAGGACGGGACAGTACTTC.

V gene TRBV6-8 combines with J gene TRBJ2-1; 10 positions agree with TRBD1. Germline CDR1 and CDR2: MNHGY and SAAAGT. The V segment lost 7 bases and the J segment 6 bases; nucleotides outside the gene matches: 6. The CDR3 consists of 14 residues. CDR3 coding DNA: TGTGCCAGCACCCGACAGGGGGCGTTCAATGAGCAGTTCTTC. It encodes CASTRQGAFNEQFF.

This clone is large (0.1 to 1%) in the sample. The rearrangement joins TRBV28 to TRBJ1-1, with TRBD1 matching over 7 bases. Germline V lookup: CDR1 MDHEN, CDR2 SYDVKM. This CDR3 is 15 amino acids long. Trimming at V came to 6 bases and at J to 4 bases, leaving 11 bases not matched to a gene. The CDR3 sequence: CASRRIIYRGTEAFF. For the CDR3, the DNA is TGTGCCAGCAGGCGCATCATCTACAGGGGCACTGAAGCTTTCTTT.

This chain uses TRBV11-3 with TRBJ2-1; 12 nucleotides line up with TRBD2. The junction had 15 bases not matched to a gene; V was cut back by 4 bases and J by 5 bases. The CDR3 contains 19 residues. Looked up from germline, CDR1 is SGHNT and CDR2 is YENEEA. CDR3 sequence (DNA): TGTGCCAGCAGCTCACGTAGAGGAGGACTAGCGGGGAGAAACAATGAGCAGTTCTTC. This gives the protein CASSSRRGGLAGRNNEQFF.

This clone was seen more than once but under ten times. The rearrangement links TRBV28 to TRBJ2-1; D may be TRBD1 (5 bases). Germline V gene sequence: CDR1 MDHEN, CDR2 SYDVKM. The CDR3 runs to 16 residues. V was cut by 6 bases and J by 0 bases, with 15 bases left in between. CDR3 residues: CASRAGRTSSYNEQFF. Here the CDR3 DNA reads TGTGCCAGCAGGGCAGGGCGTACGAGCTCCTACAATGAGCAGTTCTTC. Complete variable domain (other parts from reference TRBV28 and TRBJ2-1): DVKVTQSSRYLVKRTGEKVFLECVQDMDHENMFWYRQDPGLGLRLIYFSYDVKMKEKGDIPEGYSVSREKKERFSLILESASTNQTSMYLCASRAGRTSSYNEQFFGPGTRLTVL.

This clone was picked up a small number of times. The rearrangement links TRBV7-2 to TRBJ1-1; no reliable D call. The CDR3 totals 13 residues. Trimming pared 5 bases from V and 0 bases from J, leaving 7 bases between. CDR1 and CDR2 (germline): SGHTA, FQGNSA. CDR3 protein: CASSRTVNTEAFF. For the CDR3, the DNA is TGTGCCAGCAGCCGGACTGTGAACACTGAAGCTTTCTTT.

This clone is classed as large. V usage is TRBV4-1 and J usage is TRBJ1-2; D unclear. Germline CDR1 and CDR2: MGHRA and YSYEKL. V was shortened by 1 base and J by 8 bases, with 14 bases between the two germline ends. The CDR3 sequence is 14 residues long. CDR3 in amino acids: CASSQGVSAGGYTF. The CDR3, as DNA: TGCGCCAGCAGCCAAGGGGTATCCGCGGGGGGCTACACCTTC.

This clone turned up a few times. V is TRBV7-5 and J is TRBJ2-3; TRBD1, the table's D call, lacks a check against the DNA. TRBV7-5 is a known pseudogene. This CDR3 contains 14 residues. Here the CDR3 DNA reads TGTGCCAGCAGCTTAGCAGGGCCCCCAGATACGCAGTATTTT. Its translation is CASSLAGPPDTQYF.

By sample share, this clone is medium-sized. This chain connects TRBV25-1 to TRBJ2-5; 9 nucleotides match TRBD2. The V gene end was trimmed by 4 bases and the J gene end by 1 base; junction bases not matched to a gene: 10. Germline-derived CDR1 and CDR2 are MGHDK and SYGVNS. CDR3 size: 17 residues. CDR3 protein: CASSGGGGAFIQETQYF. CDR3 in DNA: TGTGCCAGCAGTGGGGGCGGGGGGGCTTTTATCCAAGAGACCCAGTACTTC.

By frequency in the sample, this clone is large. The chain combines TRBV6-8 with TRBJ1-2, with D unresolved. This CDR3 spans 15 amino acids. V lost 0 bases, J lost 4 bases, and 12 bases lay in between. Germline V gives CDR1 MNHGY, CDR2 SAAAGT. The CDR3 is CASSYSPQAGYGYTF. In DNA form, the CDR3 reads TGTGCCAGCAGTTACTCGCCTCAAGCTGGCTATGGCTACACCTTC.

The genes are TRBV12-1 and TRBJ2-2; the D call TRBD1 from the table was never checked on the DNA. TRBV12-1 is tagged as a pseudogene. The CDR3 contains 17 residues. This CDR3 is CASSPQPIDRNTGELFF. The CDR3 region has the DNA TGTGCCAGCAGCCCCCAGCCCATCGACAGGAACACCGGGGAGCTGTTTTTT.

This clone was recorded a few times. The rearrangement links TRBV19 to TRBJ1-1, with 8 nucleotides matching TRBD1. J gave up 1 base and V 4 bases, and 5 bases lay outside the gene matches. This CDR3 is 15 amino acids long. Germline assignment: CDR1 LNHDA and CDR2 SQIVND (reference sequence). The CDR3 region has the DNA TGTGCCAGTAGTAGGCCTGGACAGGGGAACACTGAAGCTTTCTTT. As protein: CASSRPGQGNTEAFF.

The rearrangement uses TRBV30 and TRBJ1-2, with TRBD1 matching over 11 bases. Germline-derived CDR1 and CDR2 are GTSNPN and SVGIG (reference sequence). Losses at the gene ends were 5 bases for V and 7 bases for J; bases not matched to a gene: 3. The CDR3 runs to 12 residues. CDR3 protein: CAWGQGAGGYTF. The CDR3 DNA reads TGTGCCTGGGGACAGGGGGCGGGTGGCTACACCTTC.

J is TRBJ1-1 and V is TRBV9; D is unclear. Trimming shortened V by 0 bases and J by 4 bases, and 7 bases separated the two germline ends. Germline V CDR1 and CDR2: SGDLS, YYNGEE. CDR3 length: 13 amino acids. CDR3 DNA sequence: TGTGCCAGCAGCGTAGGGAGATCCACTGAAGCTTTCTTT. Protein sequence: CASSVGRSTEAFF.

The chain employs TRBV11-3 and TRBJ1-1, with 7 bases matching TRBD1. V dropped 5 bases and J dropped 4; count of bases not matched to a gene: 10. The V gene's germline CDR1 is SGHNT and CDR2 YENEEA. The CDR3 is 15 amino acids. The CDR3 protein is CASSHQTGTGTEAFF. Here the CDR3 DNA reads TGTGCCAGCAGCCACCAGACAGGGACGGGCACTGAAGCTTTCTTT.

The CDR3 DNA reads as TGCAGCGTGTACGCCGGGACTTCTCTCGAGCAGTACTTC. This gives the protein CSVYAGTSLEQYF. V is TRBV29-1 and J is TRBJ2-7; TRBD2 might be the D (6 bases). Germline V gives CDR1 SQVTM, CDR2 ANQGSEA. The ends were cut back, 6 bases at V and 6 bases at J, with 18 bases in the middle. The CDR3 runs to 13 residues.